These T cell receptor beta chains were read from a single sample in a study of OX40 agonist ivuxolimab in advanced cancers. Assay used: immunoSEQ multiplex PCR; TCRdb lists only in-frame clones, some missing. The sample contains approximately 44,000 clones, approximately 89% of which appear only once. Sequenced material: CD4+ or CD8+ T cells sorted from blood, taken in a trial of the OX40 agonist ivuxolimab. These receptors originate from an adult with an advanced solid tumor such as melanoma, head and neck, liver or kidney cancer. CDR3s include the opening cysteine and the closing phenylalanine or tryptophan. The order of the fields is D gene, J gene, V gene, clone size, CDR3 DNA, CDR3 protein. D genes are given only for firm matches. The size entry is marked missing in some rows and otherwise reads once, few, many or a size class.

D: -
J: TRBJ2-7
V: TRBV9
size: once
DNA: TGTGCCAGCAGCGTCTCCGGGACCTCTCGGGACGAGCAGTACTTC
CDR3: CASSVSGTSRDEQYF

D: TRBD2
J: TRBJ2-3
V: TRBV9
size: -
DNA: TGTGCCAGCAGCGGAACTAGCGGGGTGACAGATACGCAGTATTTT
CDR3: CASSGTSGVTDTQYF

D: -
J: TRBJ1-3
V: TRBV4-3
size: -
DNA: TGCGCCAGCAGCCAAGATAGCAGGGGTACTGGAAACACCATATATTTT
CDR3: CASSQDSRGTGNTIYF

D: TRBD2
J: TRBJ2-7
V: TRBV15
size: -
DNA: TGTGCCACCCGGGGGGACTACTCCTACGAGCAGTACTTC
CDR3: CATRGDYSYEQYF

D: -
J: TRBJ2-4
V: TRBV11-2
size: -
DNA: TGTGCCAGCAGCTTAGGGCAGAACATTCAGTACTTC
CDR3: CASSLGQNIQYF

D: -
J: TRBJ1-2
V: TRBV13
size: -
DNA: TGTGCCAGCAGCTCCCCGAGGGCAGGGTCATCCAACTATGGCTACACCTTC
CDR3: CASSSPRAGSSNYGYTF

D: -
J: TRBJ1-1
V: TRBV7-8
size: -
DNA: TGTGCCAGCAGCCCCCTAGGGCACTCGCCTGAAGCTTTCTTT
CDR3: CASSPLGHSPEAFF

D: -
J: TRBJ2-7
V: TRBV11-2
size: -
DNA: TGTGCCAGCAGCTTATTGAGGGGAAACTCGTACGAGCAGTACTTC
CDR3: CASSLLRGNSYEQYF

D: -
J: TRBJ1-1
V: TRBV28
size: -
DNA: TGTGCCAGCAGTATCCGAGGGGGGAGCACTGAAGCTTTCTTT
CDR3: CASSIRGGSTEAFF

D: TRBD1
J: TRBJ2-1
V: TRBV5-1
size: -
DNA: TGCGCCAGCAGCGCTCCAGGGGGTGGGGGCCGCCCAGCCTCCTACAATGAGCAGTTCTTC
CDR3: CASSAPGGGGRPASYNEQFF

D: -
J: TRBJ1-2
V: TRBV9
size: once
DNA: TGTGCCAGCAGCACGACATACAGGGATGGCTACACCTTC
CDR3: CASSTTYRDGYTF

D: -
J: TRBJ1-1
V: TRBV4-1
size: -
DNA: TGCGCCAGCAGCCAAGACAGGACGAACACTGAAGCTTTCTTT
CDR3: CASSQDRTNTEAFF

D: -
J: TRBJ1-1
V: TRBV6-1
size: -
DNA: TGTGCCAGTCCGGACGGAAGCACTGAAGCTTTCTTT
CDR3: CASPDGSTEAFF

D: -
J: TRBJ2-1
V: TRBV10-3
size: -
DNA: TGTGCCATCAATGTGGGGGGTCCCGCCCCCAATGAGCAGTTCTTC
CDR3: CAINVGGPAPNEQFF

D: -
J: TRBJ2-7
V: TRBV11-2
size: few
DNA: TGTGCCAGCAGCTCCACGGGGCAGTCCTACGAGCAGTACTTC
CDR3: CASSSTGQSYEQYF

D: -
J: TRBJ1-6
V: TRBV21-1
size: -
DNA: TGTGCCAGCAGCAAGAAAAACGCGACAGGGGGCCTTAATTCACCCCTCCACTTT
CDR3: CASSKKNATGGLNSPLHF

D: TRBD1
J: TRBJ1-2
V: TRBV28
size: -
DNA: TGTGCCAGCAGTCCGACGACAGGGGAACGAAATGGCTACACCTTC
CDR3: CASSPTTGERNGYTF

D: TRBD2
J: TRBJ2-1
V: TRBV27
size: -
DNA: TGTGCCAGCAGTGCAATCCAGACTAGCGGGGGGGCAAGTGAGCAGTTCTTC
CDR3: CASSAIQTSGGASEQFF

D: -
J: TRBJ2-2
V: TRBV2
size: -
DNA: TGTGCCAGCAGTCTAGGGGTACCCGGGGAGCTGTTTTTT
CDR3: CASSLGVPGELFF

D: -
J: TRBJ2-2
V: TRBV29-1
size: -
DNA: TGCAGCGTTGGGGAACCGAACACCGGGGAGCTGTTTTTT
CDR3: CSVGEPNTGELFF

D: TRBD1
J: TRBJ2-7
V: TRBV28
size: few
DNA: TGTGCCAGCATCCCCGGATTAATTGGACAGGTTTTACTCTACGAGCAGTACTTC
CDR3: CASIPGLIGQVLLYEQYF

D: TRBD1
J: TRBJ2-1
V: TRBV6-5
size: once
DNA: TGTGCCAGCAGTTACCCCGGACAGGGCGGCAATGAGCAGTTCTTC
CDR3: CASSYPGQGGNEQFF

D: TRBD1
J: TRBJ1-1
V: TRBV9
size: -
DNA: TGTGCCAGCAGCCCGGGACAGCAGAACACTGAAGCTTTCTTT
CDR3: CASSPGQQNTEAFF

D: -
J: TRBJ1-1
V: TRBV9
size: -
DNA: TGTGCCAGCAGCGCTTGGGGTCTGAACACTGAAGCTTTCTTT
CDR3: CASSAWGLNTEAFF

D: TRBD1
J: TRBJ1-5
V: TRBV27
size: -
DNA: TGTGCCAGCAGTTTGGGACAGGGGAGGAACAATCAGCCCCAGCATTTT
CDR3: CASSLGQGRNNQPQHF

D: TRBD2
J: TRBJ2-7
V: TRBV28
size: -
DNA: TGTGCCAGCAAAGATAGCGGGGGGGCGTCTGAGCAGTACTTC
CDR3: CASKDSGGASEQYF

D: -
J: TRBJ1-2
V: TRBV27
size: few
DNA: TGTGCCAGCAGTTCCTTCGGGCTCCAAGGCTACACCTTC
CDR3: CASSSFGLQGYTF

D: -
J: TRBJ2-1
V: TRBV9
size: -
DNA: TGTGCCAGCAGCGTAGTCTTTTGTGGGAGTAAAGGACCCTACTTTTACAATGAGCAGTTCTTC
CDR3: CASSVVFCGSKGPYFYNEQFF

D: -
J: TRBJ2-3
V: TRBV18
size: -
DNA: TGTGCCAGCCCCCCCAAAAAGGATCGGGGCGACTTCGCAGATACGCAGTATTTT
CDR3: CASPPKKDRGDFADTQYF

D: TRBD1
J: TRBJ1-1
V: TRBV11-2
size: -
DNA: TGTGCCAGCAGCTCATACAGGGGGCAGGGAGCTTTCTTT
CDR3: CASSSYRGQGAFF

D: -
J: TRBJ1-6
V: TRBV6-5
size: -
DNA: TGTGCCAGCAGTTACACGGGTCTGAGGAATTCACCCCTCCACTTT
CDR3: CASSYTGLRNSPLHF

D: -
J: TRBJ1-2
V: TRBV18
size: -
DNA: TGTGCCAGCTCACCCCCCCTCCAGGGAAACTATGGCTACACCTTC
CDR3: CASSPPLQGNYGYTF

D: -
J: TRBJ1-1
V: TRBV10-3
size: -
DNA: TGTGCCACCTCTACGCCGGTGCCTCGACTTGGGGCTTTCTTT
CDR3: CATSTPVPRLGAFF

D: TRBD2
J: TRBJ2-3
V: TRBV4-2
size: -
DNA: TGTGCCAGCAGCCAAGAGGGGCTAGCGGGAGGTACGCAGTATTTT
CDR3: CASSQEGLAGGTQYF

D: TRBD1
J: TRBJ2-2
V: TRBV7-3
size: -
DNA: TGTGCCAGCAGCTTAACCGGGACAGATAGGACCGGGGAGCTGTTTTTT
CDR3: CASSLTGTDRTGELFF

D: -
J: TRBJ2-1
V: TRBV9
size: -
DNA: TGTGCCAGCAGCGTAATAGAAGGTGAGCAGTTCTTC
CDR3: CASSVIEGEQFF